A selection of T cell receptor beta chains follows, all from one sample in a study of OX40 agonist ivuxolimab in advanced cancers. TCRdb keeps only in-frame clones here, not all; method: immunoSEQ multiplex PCR. The data hold roughly 80,000 clones, with around 86% observed a single time. Here the sequenced sample was CD4+ or CD8+ T cells sorted from blood, taken in a trial of the OX40 agonist ivuxolimab. The receptors were gathered from an adult with an advanced solid tumor such as melanoma, head and neck, liver or kidney cancer. CDR3s include the opening cysteine and the closing phenylalanine or tryptophan. The D gene is left open where the match is weak. Where a row states a size, it is once, few, many or the class of an expanded clone; other rows omit it.

D: NA
size: NA
V: TRBV6-5
J: TRBJ1-3
CDR3: CASRSGRISGNTIYF
DNA: TGTGCCAGCAGATCGGGACGGATCTCTGGAAACACCATATATTTT

D: NA
size: NA
V: TRBV7-2
J: TRBJ2-7
CDR3: CASSPVSSGISYEQYF
DNA: TGTGCCAGCAGCCCAGTGAGTAGCGGCATCTCCTACGAGCAGTACTTC

D: NA
size: NA
V: TRBV7-3
J: TRBJ1-2
CDR3: CASSPQGGDGYTF
DNA: TGTGCCAGCAGCCCACAGGGTGGGGATGGCTACACCTTC

D: NA
size: NA
V: TRBV29-1
J: TRBJ1-1
CDR3: CSVEWGGFTEAFF
DNA: TGCAGCGTTGAGTGGGGGGGATTTACTGAAGCTTTCTTT

D: TRBD2
size: NA
V: TRBV6-1
J: TRBJ2-1
CDR3: CASSETSTAYNEQFF
DNA: TGTGCCAGCAGCGAGACTAGCACCGCCTACAATGAGCAGTTCTTC

D: TRBD1
size: NA
V: TRBV29-1
J: TRBJ2-2
CDR3: CSVTTGPGELFF
DNA: TGCAGCGTGACGACAGGGCCCGGGGAGCTGTTTTTT

D: NA
size: NA
V: TRBV12-5
J: TRBJ2-3
CDR3: CASGLTTDTQYF
DNA: TGTGCTAGTGGCCTCACCACAGATACGCAGTATTTT

D: NA
size: NA
V: TRBV27
J: TRBJ1-1
CDR3: CASSPMGAGVTEAFF
DNA: TGTGCCAGCAGTCCCATGGGGGCGGGAGTCACTGAAGCTTTCTTT

D: NA
size: NA
V: TRBV27
J: TRBJ1-1
CDR3: CASSPWLRGEAFF
DNA: TGTGCCAGCAGCCCCTGGCTGAGGGGTGAAGCTTTCTTT

D: NA
size: NA
V: TRBV11-3
J: TRBJ2-1
CDR3: CASSLDRGASSYNEQFF
DNA: TGTGCCAGCAGCTTAGATCGTGGGGCGAGCTCCTACAATGAGCAGTTCTTC

D: NA
size: NA
V: TRBV4-3
J: TRBJ2-5
CDR3: CASSRQIGETQYF
DNA: TGCGCCAGCAGCCGGCAGATTGGGGAGACCCAGTACTTC

D: NA
size: NA
V: TRBV4-2
J: TRBJ2-5
CDR3: CASSQGEMGTIQETQYF
DNA: TGTGCCAGCAGCCAAGGTGAGATGGGAACAATCCAAGAGACCCAGTACTTC

D: NA
size: NA
V: TRBV9
J: TRBJ2-5
CDR3: CASSSRGRVETQYF
DNA: TGTGCCAGCAGCTCCAGGGGCAGGGTAGAGACCCAGTACTTC

D: TRBD1
size: NA
V: TRBV4-3
J: TRBJ1-3
CDR3: CASSPGQVSGNTIYF
DNA: TGCGCCAGCAGCCCGGGACAGGTCTCTGGAAACACCATATATTTT

D: NA
size: NA
V: TRBV4-3
J: TRBJ1-4
CDR3: CASSQAPSIGRANEKLFF
DNA: TGCGCCAGCAGCCAAGCTCCATCCATTGGCAGAGCTAATGAAAAACTGTTTTTT

D: NA
size: NA
V: TRBV2
J: TRBJ2-3
CDR3: CASTPLGTDTQYF
DNA: TGTGCCAGCACCCCATTAGGGACAGATACGCAGTATTTT

D: NA
size: NA
V: TRBV30
J: TRBJ1-5
CDR3: CAWSKGDPFSNQPQHF
DNA: TGTGCCTGGAGTAAGGGTGACCCCTTTAGCAATCAGCCCCAGCATTTT

D: NA
size: NA
V: TRBV29-1
J: TRBJ1-5
CDR3: CSVGDIDQPQHF
DNA: TGCAGCGTTGGAGACATCGATCAGCCCCAGCATTTT

D: NA
size: NA
V: TRBV5-1
J: TRBJ2-6
CDR3: CASSLGAASGANVLTF
DNA: TGCGCCAGCAGCTTGGGGGCGGCCTCTGGGGCCAACGTCCTGACTTTC

D: NA
size: NA
V: TRBV18
J: TRBJ2-1
CDR3: CASSPPNLQGTREQFF
DNA: TGTGCCAGCTCACCACCGAATCTGCAGGGGACCCGGGAGCAGTTCTTC

D: TRBD1
size: NA
V: TRBV11-1
J: TRBJ2-1
CDR3: CASSRGGRVHNEQFF
DNA: TGTGCCAGCAGCCGAGGGGGCCGGGTACACAATGAGCAGTTCTTC

D: TRBD1
size: NA
V: TRBV28
J: TRBJ1-3
CDR3: CASSIRTGRSGNTIYF
DNA: TGTGCCAGCAGTATCCGGACAGGACGCTCTGGAAACACCATATATTTT

D: NA
size: once
V: TRBV7-2
J: TRBJ1-1
CDR3: CASSGLRGVAEAFF
DNA: TGTGCCAGCAGCGGACTCAGGGGAGTCGCTGAAGCTTTCTTT

D: TRBD2
size: NA
V: TRBV19
J: TRBJ2-1
CDR3: CASSRSTSGSLEFF
DNA: TGTGCCAGTAGTAGGTCGACTAGCGGGAGCCTCGAGTTCTTC

D: NA
size: once
V: TRBV5-1
J: TRBJ2-5
CDR3: CASSFGARTKQETQYF
DNA: TGCGCCAGCAGCTTCGGGGCTAGAACTAAACAAGAGACCCAGTACTTC

D: NA
size: NA
V: TRBV28
J: TRBJ1-2
CDR3: CASSFVVGTYTF
DNA: TGTGCCAGCAGTTTCGTGGTAGGGACCTACACCTTC

D: NA
size: NA
V: TRBV21-1
J: TRBJ1-2
CDR3: CASRDRVGYTF
DNA: TGTGCCAGCAGGGACAGGGTCGGCTACACCTTC

D: NA
size: NA
V: TRBV10-2
J: TRBJ1-1
CDR3: CASTTGRTEAFF
DNA: TGCGCCAGCACCACGGGGAGGACTGAAGCTTTCTTT